These 5 T cell receptor beta chains were sequenced from one sample in a study of beta chain features in type 1 diabetes. The antigens these receptors bind are not known. Whole-study findings and limits: People with Type 1 diabetes carried modestly yet significantly shorter TCRB CDR3s in all four CD4+ subsets.

As every portion of the isolated RNA was reverse transcribed, the sequencing read expressed TCRB transcripts. The table came from immunoSEQ multiplex PCR; TCRdb's copy has only in-frame clones and leaves some out. There are more than 300,000 clones in the sample; about a tenth occur only once, and 1% lies in the top ten. Sequencing was performed on central memory CD4+ T cells from blood. Receptor source: a man younger than 40 with type 1 diabetes.

The rearrangement uses TRBV28 and TRBJ2-5, with D tentatively TRBD2 (6 bases). CDR1 is MDHEN, CDR2 SYDVKM, per germline. This CDR3 has 13 amino acids. Trimming left V 8 bases short and J 4 bases short, with 14 bases between. CDR3 DNA: TGTGCCAGCCTAGGTCTGGGAGGAGAGACCCAGTACTTC. Protein product: CASLGLGGETQYF.

The rearrangement joins TRBV15 to TRBJ1-6, with D hard to call. The germline CDR1 and CDR2 sequences are LNHNV and YYDKDF (reference sequence). The V and J ends lost 0 bases and 13 bases respectively, with 10 bases between them. This CDR3 is 13 amino acids long. CDR3: CATSRDEAGPLHF. The CDR3, as DNA: TGTGCCACCAGCAGAGATGAGGCCGGTCCCCTCCACTTT.

The chain joins TRBV29-1 to TRBJ2-7; 9 bases fit TRBD1. Trimming removed 3 bases from V and 7 bases from J; junction bases left unmatched: 7. CDR1 is SQVTM and CDR2 is ANQGSEA in the germline V gene. This CDR3 region has 13 residues. The CDR3 region is CSVEGQGEVEQYF. CDR3 DNA sequence: TGCAGCGTTGAGGGACAGGGTGAAGTAGAGCAGTACTTC.

The gene calls are TRBV7-2 and TRBJ2-5; a possible D gene is TRBD2 (6 bases). The CDR3 contains 13 residues. V dropped 5 bases and J dropped 5 bases, with 12 bases sitting between them. In germline, CDR1 is SGHTA, CDR2 FQGNSA. The CDR3 loop is CASSLKRAETQYF. The CDR3, as DNA: TGTGCCAGCAGCCTGAAGCGGGCGGAGACCCAGTACTTC. The full variable domain, completed using reference TRBV7-2 and TRBJ2-5, is GAGVSQSPSNKVTEKGKDVELRCDPISGHTALYWYRQSLGQGLEFLIYFQGNSAPDKSGLPSDRFSAERTGGSVSTLTIQRTQQEDSAVYLCASSLKRAETQYFGPGTRLLVL.

The rearrangement uses TRBV30 and TRBJ1-2; 7 nucleotides agree with TRBD1. CDR1 GTSNPN and CDR2 SVGIG come from the germline V gene (reference sequence). V was pared by 7 bases and J by 5 bases, with 7 bases of the junction left unmatched. CDR3 length equals 12 residues. Here the CDR3 DNA reads TGTGCCTACAGACAGGGTGGTTATGGCTACACCTTC. Translation gives CAYRQGGYGYTF.